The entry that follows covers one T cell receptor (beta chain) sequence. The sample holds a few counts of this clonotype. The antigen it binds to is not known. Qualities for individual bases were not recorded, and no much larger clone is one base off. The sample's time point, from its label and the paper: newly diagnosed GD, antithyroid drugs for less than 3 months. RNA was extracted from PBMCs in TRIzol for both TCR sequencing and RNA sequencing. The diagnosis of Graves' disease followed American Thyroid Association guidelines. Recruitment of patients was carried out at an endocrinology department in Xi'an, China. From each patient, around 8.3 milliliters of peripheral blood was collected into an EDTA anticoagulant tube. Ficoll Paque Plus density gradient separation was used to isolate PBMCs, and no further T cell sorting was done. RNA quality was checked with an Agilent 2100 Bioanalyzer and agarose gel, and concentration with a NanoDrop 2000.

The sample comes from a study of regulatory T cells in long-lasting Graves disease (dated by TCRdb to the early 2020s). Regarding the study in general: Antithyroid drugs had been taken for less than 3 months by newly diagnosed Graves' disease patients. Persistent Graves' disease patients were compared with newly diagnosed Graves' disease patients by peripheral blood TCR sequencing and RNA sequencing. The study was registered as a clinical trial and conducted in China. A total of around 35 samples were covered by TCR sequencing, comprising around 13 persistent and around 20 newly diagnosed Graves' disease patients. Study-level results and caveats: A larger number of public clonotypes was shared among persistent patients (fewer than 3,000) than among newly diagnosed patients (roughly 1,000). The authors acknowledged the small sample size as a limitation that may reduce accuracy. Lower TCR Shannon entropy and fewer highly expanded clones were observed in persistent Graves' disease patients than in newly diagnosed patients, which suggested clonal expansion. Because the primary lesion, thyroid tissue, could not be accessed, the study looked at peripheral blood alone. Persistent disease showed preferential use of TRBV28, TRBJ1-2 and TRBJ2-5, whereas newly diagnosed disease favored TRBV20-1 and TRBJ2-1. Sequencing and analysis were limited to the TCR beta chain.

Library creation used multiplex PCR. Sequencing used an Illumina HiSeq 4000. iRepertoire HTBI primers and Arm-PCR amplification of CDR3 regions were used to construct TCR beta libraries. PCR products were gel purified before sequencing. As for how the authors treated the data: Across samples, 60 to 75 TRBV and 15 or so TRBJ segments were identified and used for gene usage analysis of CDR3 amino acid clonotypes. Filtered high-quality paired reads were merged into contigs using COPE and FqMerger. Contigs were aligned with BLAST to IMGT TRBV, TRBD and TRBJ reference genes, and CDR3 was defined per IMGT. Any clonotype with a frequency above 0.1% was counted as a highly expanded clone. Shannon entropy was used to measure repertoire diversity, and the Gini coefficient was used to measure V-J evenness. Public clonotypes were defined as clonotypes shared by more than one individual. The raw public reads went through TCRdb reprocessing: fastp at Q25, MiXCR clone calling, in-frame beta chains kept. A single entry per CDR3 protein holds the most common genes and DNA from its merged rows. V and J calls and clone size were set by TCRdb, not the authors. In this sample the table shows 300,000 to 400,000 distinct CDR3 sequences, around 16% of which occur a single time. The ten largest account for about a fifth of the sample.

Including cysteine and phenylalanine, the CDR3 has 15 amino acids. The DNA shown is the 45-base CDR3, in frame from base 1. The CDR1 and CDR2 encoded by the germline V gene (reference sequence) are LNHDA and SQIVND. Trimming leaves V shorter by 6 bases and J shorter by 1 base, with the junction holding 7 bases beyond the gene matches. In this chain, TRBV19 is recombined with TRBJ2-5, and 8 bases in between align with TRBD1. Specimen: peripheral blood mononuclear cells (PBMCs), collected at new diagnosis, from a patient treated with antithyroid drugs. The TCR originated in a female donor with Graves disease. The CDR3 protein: CASRHRTGSQETQYF. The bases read TGTGCCAGTAGACATAGGACAGGGTCCCAAGAGACCCAGTACTTC.